The 14 T cell receptor beta chains below come from one sample, sequenced in a study of shared clonotypes between healthy human individuals. Measured with immunoSEQ multiplex PCR; TCRdb has only the in-frame clones, and not every one. The data hold just over 2,000,000 clones, with 85% to 95% observed a single time. The source material was naive CD4+ T cells sorted from blood. As for subset: CD45RA+ positively selected. All receptors come from a man between 18 and 29 years old in good health.

This clone occurred once. V is TRBV6-5 and J is TRBJ2-7; TRBD1 aligns across 7 bases. V shed 6 bases, J shed 3 bases, and the junction held 8 bases outside the gene matches. The germline CDR1 and CDR2 sequences are MNHEY and SVGAGI. The CDR3 loop spans 14 amino acids. DNA for the CDR3: TGTGCCAGCAGCGAATACGCAGGGGGCTACGAGCAGTACTTC. Its translation is CASSEYAGGYEQYF.

This chain uses TRBV6-4 with TRBJ2-3, with D possibly being TRBD1 or TRBD2 (6 bases each). CDR3 length: 13 residues. Trimming removed 10 bases at V and 2 bases at J, with 13 bases between. Germline V gene data show CDR1 as MRHNA and CDR2 as SNTAGT. This chain's CDR3 is CAINGGDTDTQYF. The CDR3 bases are TGTGCCATCAACGGGGGCGACACAGATACGCAGTATTTT.

This chain uses TRBV6-5 with TRBJ2-2; a possible D gene is TRBD1 (5 bases). V lost 2 bases to trimming and J lost 6 bases, with 10 bases between them. The CDR3 spans 14 residues. Germline V lookup: CDR1 MNHEY, CDR2 SVGAGI. CDR3 DNA sequence: TGTGCCAGCAGTTACGGGGCAGGTCCCGGGGAGCTGTTTTTT. Its protein product is CASSYGAGPGELFF.

As DNA, the CDR3 is TGTGCCAGCAGCATGGGGTTTAGCACAGATACGCAGTATTTT. It specifies CASSMGFSTDTQYF. The chain uses TRBV7-2 and TRBJ2-3, with D unclear. The V gene's germline CDR1 is SGHTA and CDR2 FQGNSA. The CDR3 runs 14 residues. Trimming left V 5 bases short and J 0 bases short, with 9 bases between.

The chain couples TRBV10-3 to TRBJ2-7; the D gene is possibly TRBD1 (6 bases). Deletions cut 3 bases from V and 4 bases from J, with 22 bases between. CDR3 length: 17 residues. The germline CDR1 and CDR2 sequences are ENHRY and SYGVKD. In DNA, the CDR3 is TGTGCCATCAGTGACGTGGTCCTCGGGTCAGGGGTTTACGAGCAGTACTTC. It translates to CAISDVVLGSGVYEQYF.

The V call is TRBV6-5, the J call TRBJ1-2; 8 nucleotides line up with TRBD1. V lost 6 bases, J lost 0 bases, and 6 bases stayed unmatched. The CDR3 runs 15 residues. The V gene's germline CDR1 is MNHEY and CDR2 SVGAGI. CDR3 residues: CASRPQGASNYGYTF. As DNA, the CDR3 is TGTGCCAGCAGACCGCAGGGGGCCTCTAACTATGGCTACACCTTC.

This chain joins TRBV4-3 and TRBJ2-7, with unresolved D. Germline V gene data show CDR1 as LGHNA and CDR2 as YSLEER. V lost 0 bases to trimming and J lost 0 bases, with 9 bases between them. CDR3 length: 15 amino acids. The CDR3 sequence: CASSQEPQSSYEQYF. The CDR3, as DNA: TGCGCCAGCAGCCAAGAACCCCAAAGCTCCTACGAGCAGTACTTC.

The rearrangement joins TRBV7-9 to TRBJ1-2, with 9 bases that match TRBD1. Germline V gives CDR1 SEHNR, CDR2 FQNEAQ (reference sequence). CDR3 length: 14 residues. V shed 5 bases and J 4 bases; nucleotides not matched to a gene: 5. CDR3 region: CASSADRGAYGYTF. The CDR3 nucleotides read TGTGCCAGCAGCGCGGACAGGGGAGCCTATGGCTACACCTTC.

V and J are TRBV28 and TRBJ2-1, with 10 bases lining up with TRBD2. There are 15 residues in the CDR3. V was pared by 3 bases and J by 4 bases, with 3 bases of the junction left unmatched. Germline assignment: CDR1 MDHEN and CDR2 SYDVKM. The CDR3 is CASSLTSGRYNEQFF. The CDR3 DNA is TGTGCCAGCAGTTTGACTAGCGGGCGGTACAATGAGCAGTTCTTC.

The genes are TRBV19 and TRBJ2-3, with 8 bases lining up with TRBD2. From germline, CDR1 is LNHDA and CDR2 SQIVND (reference sequence). Germline trimming cut 8 bases from V and 7 bases from J; bases unmatched to any gene: 8. The CDR3 is 13 amino acids. This CDR3 reads CASREAGVHTQYF. In nucleotides, the CDR3 is TGTGCCAGTCGCGAAGCGGGAGTACATACGCAGTATTTT.

This rearrangement joins TRBV6-5 to TRBJ2-7; 7 bases fit TRBD2. The V gene end was trimmed by 6 bases and the J gene end by 1 base; junction bases not matched to a gene: 9. Germline values: CDR1 MNHEY, CDR2 SVGAGI. This CDR3 is 15 amino acids long. The chain's CDR3 is CASSQGEGPSYEQYF. As DNA, the CDR3 is TGTGCCAGCAGCCAAGGGGAGGGGCCATCCTACGAGCAGTACTTC.

On this clone itself: Different DNA sequences within this sample yield the same CDR3. The chain carries TRBV7-9 and TRBJ2-7; TRBD2 matches 9 bases. CDR3 length: 13 residues. Germline V lookup: CDR1 SEHNR, CDR2 FQNEAQ (reference sequence). Trimming at V came to 3 bases and at J to 7 bases, leaving 4 bases not matched to a gene. Written as DNA, the CDR3 is TGTGCCAGCAGCTTGGGACTAGCTGATGAGCAGTACTTC. It encodes CASSLGLADEQYF. Supplemented by reference TRBV7-9 and TRBJ2-7, the full variable domain reads DTGVSQNPRHKITKRGQNVTFRCDPISEHNRLYWYRQTLGQGPEFLTYFQNEAQLEKSRLLSDRFSAERPKGSFSTLEIQRTEQGDSAMYLCASSLGLADEQYFGPGTRLTVT.

CDR3 sequence: CASSGLAHSSTDTQYF. For the CDR3, the DNA is TGTGCCAGCTCTGGACTAGCGCATTCTAGCACAGATACGCAGTATTTT. The chain has TRBV6-6 and TRBJ2-3; 9 nucleotides align to TRBD2. J lost 0 bases, V lost 8 bases, and 9 bases had no gene match. Germline V gene sequence: CDR1 MNHNY, CDR2 SVGAGI (reference sequence). The CDR3 has 16 amino acids.

The rearrangement joins TRBV30 to TRBJ2-3, with 7 bases that match TRBD2. Germline assignment: CDR1 GTSNPN and CDR2 SVGIG (reference sequence). V shed 5 bases and J 5 bases; nucleotides not matched to a gene: 4. The CDR3 runs to 12 residues. CDR3 sequence reads: CAWRASGDTQYF. For the CDR3, the DNA is TGTGCCTGGCGAGCTAGCGGAGATACGCAGTATTTT.